These 3 T cell receptor beta chains were sequenced from one sample in a study of cytomegalovirus exposure and HLA in healthy donors (dated by TCRdb to 2016 to 2017). The library was built by means of the immunoSEQ multiplex PCR assay. For the multiplex PCR, a mixture combining 60 forward primers for TCR Vbeta segments and 13 reverse primers for TCR Jbeta segments was used. The source is immuneACCESS, and TCRdb retained only in-frame sequences with V and J called. Part of the clones is not carried over; for the studies checked, unresolved V genes explain less than half of this, and the remainder is unexplained. In all, the sample holds 130,000 to 150,000 clones, and nearly 80% of those were seen once. The top ten constitute 2.5% to 3.5% of the sample. Material: PBMCs. These receptors were obtained from a man in his forties in good health and CMV-seropositive.

The chain employs TRBV5-1 and TRBJ2-3, with TRBD2 matching 13 bases. The CDR3 extends over 17 amino acids. The trim removed 3 bases at V and 5 bases at J, leaving 9 bases unmatched. From germline, CDR1 is SGHRS and CDR2 YFSETQ. In nucleotides, the CDR3 is TGCGCCAGCAGCTCGGGACTAGCGGGACCTTCCGGAGATACGCAGTATTTT. Residues: CASSSGLAGPSGDTQYF.

This sequence joins TRBV28 and TRBJ2-5, with 9 positions matching TRBD1. Judging by the DNA end, TRBJ2-7 fits better; the J call may be wrong. CDR1 is MDHEN, CDR2 SYDVKM, per germline. CDR3 length equals 15 residues. The CDR3 is CASATRDREFYEQYF. In nucleotides, the CDR3 is TGTGCCAGCGCCACGAGGGACAGGGAGTTCTACGAGCAGTACTTC.

This chain uses TRBV5-8 with TRBJ2-1; perhaps TRBD1 as D (6 bases). V dropped 3 bases and J dropped 3 bases, with 16 bases sitting between them. This CDR3 spans 16 amino acids. Germline V gene data show CDR1 as SGHTS and CDR2 as YDEGEE. CDR3 sequence: CASSSFAGQLYNEQFF. The CDR3, as DNA: TGTGCCAGCAGCTCATTTGCCGGACAGCTCTACAATGAGCAGTTCTTC.